These T cell receptor beta chains were read from a single sample in a study of neurological immune-mediated disorders. A single record per CDR3 protein comes from TCRdb applying MiXCR to the 5' RACE reads. Found here are around 30,000 distinct CDR3 sequences, more than 2% of them singletons; the top ten hold approximately 2.2%. The material sequenced was PBMCs. The receptors were gathered from a woman between 45 and 65 years old with multiple sclerosis. The CDR3 runs from the conserved cysteine through the conserved F or W. A D gene is named only where the DNA matches it firmly. The size of a clone is reported for some rows only, either as once, few or many, or as a class for expanded clones.

j_call | d_call | clone_size | v_call | cdr3_nt | cdr3_aa
TRBJ2-3 | TRBD2 | many | TRBV5-1 | TGCGCCAGCAGCCAGACGCGGGGGAATACAGATACGCAGTATTTT | CASSQTRGNTDTQYF
TRBJ2-3 | . | many | TRBV14 | TGTGCCAGCAGCTCGCAAGGACGGCTAAGGACAGATACGCAGTATTTT | CASSSQGRLRTDTQYF
TRBJ2-1 | . | . | TRBV19 | TGTGCCAGTAGCCCTAAGGCAGGGAGCGATGAGCAGTTCTTC | CASSPKAGSDEQFF
TRBJ2-3 | TRBD2 | many | TRBV6-5 | TGTGCCAGCAGTTACTTGGGGACTAGCGGGGATACGCAGTATTTT | CASSYLGTSGDTQYF
TRBJ2-7 | . | many | TRBV20-1 | TGCAGTGCTAGGACTAACACCTACGAGCAGTACTTC | CSARTNTYEQYF
TRBJ2-2 | TRBD2 | many | TRBV5-4 | TGTGCCAGCAGCGAAGGACTAGCGGGGAACACCGGGGAGCTGTTTTTT | CASSEGLAGNTGELFF
TRBJ1-5 | . | many | TRBV5-1 | TGCGCCAGCAGCTTGGACAGGGATCAGCCCCAGCATTTT | CASSLDRDQPQHF
TRBJ2-3 | . | medium-sized | TRBV20-1 | TGCAGTAACCGGGGGAGCACAGATACGCAGTATTTT | CSNRGSTDTQYF
TRBJ2-5 | TRBD1 | many | TRBV5-1 | TGCGCCAGCAGCGCGGAAGGGACAGGGCTTTTTGAGACCCAGTACTTC | CASSAEGTGLFETQYF
TRBJ1-1 | . | many | TRBV12-3/TRBV12-4 | TGTGCCAGCAGGCTCCAGGGGCCCACTGAAGCTTTCTTT | CASRLQGPTEAFF
TRBJ2-7 | . | many | TRBV20-1 | TGCAGTGCACTCTTGCAGGGGTCTTCCTACGAGCAGTACTTC | CSALLQGSSYEQYF
TRBJ1-5 | TRBD1 | many | TRBV28 | TGTGCCAGCAGACCGGACAGGGGGCCATCTGGTAATCAGCCCCAGCATTTT | CASRPDRGPSGNQPQHF
TRBJ2-7 | TRBD1 | many | TRBV7-8 | TGTGCCAGCAGCTTAGGCCGGACAGGGATCTACGAGCAGTACTTC | CASSLGRTGIYEQYF
TRBJ2-1 | . | . | TRBV11-2 | TGTGCCAGCAGCAGATGGACCAATGAGCAGTTCTTC | CASSRWTNEQFF
TRBJ2-7 | . | . | TRBV14 | TGTGCCAGCAGCCTTATGACAGCCTACGAGCAGTACTTC | CASSLMTAYEQYF
TRBJ2-2 | TRBD2 | few | TRBV7-3 | TGTGCCAGCAGCAACGGACTAGCGCCCGGGGAGCTGTTTTTT | CASSNGLAPGELFF
TRBJ2-7 | . | many | TRBV20-1 | TGCAGTGCCGCCCCCCAGGGGTTGGACGAGCAGTACTTC | CSAAPQGLDEQYF
TRBJ2-7 | . | many | TRBV21-1 | TGTGCCAGCAGCAACGATGGACGGGGAATCTCCTACGAGCAGTACTTC | CASSNDGRGISYEQYF
TRBJ2-7 | . | many | TRBV11-3 | TGTGCCAGCAGCCGACAGGCTCACGAGCAGTACTTC | CASSRQAHEQYF
TRBJ2-3 | TRBD2 | medium-sized | TRBV5-1 | TGCGCCAGCAGCTTCACTAGCGGGGGCATGGATACGCAGTATTTT | CASSFTSGGMDTQYF
TRBJ2-3 | TRBD2 | few | TRBV7-7 | TGTGCTAGCAGCTTAGCTAGCGGAGACACAGATACGCAGTATTTT | CASSLASGDTDTQYF
TRBJ2-1 | TRBD2 | . | TRBV11-2 | TGTGCCAGCAGCTTAGGAGCGGGAGGGCCTGTAAATGAGCAGTTCTTC | CASSLGAGGPVNEQFF
TRBJ1-1 | . | many | TRBV27 | TGTGCCAGCAGCGCCAGGAGGGCTGAAGCTTTCTTT | CASSARRAEAFF
TRBJ2-7 | TRBD1 | many | TRBV15 | TGTGCCACCAGCAGAGGTGGGACAGGGGGCTACGAGCAGTACTTC | CATSRGGTGGYEQYF
TRBJ2-5 | . | many | TRBV5-1 | TGCGCCAGCAGCTTGGAGGGCTACGAGACCCAGTACTTC | CASSLEGYETQYF
TRBJ1-2 | TRBD1 | many | TRBV29-1 | TGCAGCGCAAATTTTCCGACAGGGCAGAACTATGGCTACACCTTC | CSANFPTGQNYGYTF
TRBJ1-4 | . | many | TRBV9 | TGTGCCAGCAGCGTAGTCCCTATTCGGGACGAAAAACTGTTTTTT | CASSVVPIRDEKLFF
TRBJ1-3 | . | few | TRBV5-1 | TGCGCCAGCAGCTTGGACATCAGGAACACCATATATTTT | CASSLDIRNTIYF
TRBJ2-7 | . | many | TRBV12-3/TRBV12-4 | TGTGCCAGCAGCCAAAACAGGGACGAGCAGTACTTC | CASSQNRDEQYF
TRBJ1-1 | . | many | TRBV5-1 | TGCGCCAGCAGCTTGGGGCAAACCATGAACACTGAAGCTTTCTTT | CASSLGQTMNTEAFF
TRBJ1-2 | . | . | TRBV11-2 | TGTGCCAGCAGCCCGACCCACTCCTATGGCTACACCTTC | CASSPTHSYGYTF
TRBJ1-2 | . | many | TRBV29-1 | TGCAGCGTTGACAGGGACACCTATGGCTACACCTTC | CSVDRDTYGYTF
TRBJ2-7 | TRBD1 | many | TRBV5-1 | TGCGCCAGCAGCTTGGACGGGACAGGGGCAGTCTACGAGCAGTACTTC | CASSLDGTGAVYEQYF
TRBJ1-4 | TRBD1 | many | TRBV27 | TGTGCCAGCAGTCCCCAGGGGGCTGGAAATGAAAAACTGTTTTTT | CASSPQGAGNEKLFF
TRBJ2-7 | . | many | TRBV7-2 | TGTGCCAGCACCCTAGACAGCGTATCCTCCTACGAGCAGTACTTC | CASTLDSVSSYEQYF
TRBJ2-5 | TRBD2 | . | TRBV6-2/TRBV6-3 | TGTGCCAGCAGTCCACTAGCGGAACAAGAGACCCAGTACTTC | CASSPLAEQETQYF
TRBJ1-2 | . | medium-sized | TRBV10-3 | TGTGCCATCAGTGAGTCGGGGTCAGATAATAATGGCTACACCTTC | CAISESGSDNNGYTF
TRBJ2-1 | . | many | TRBV15 | TGTGCCACCAGCAGACGGGACAATGAGCAGTTCTTC | CATSRRDNEQFF
TRBJ2-7 | TRBD1 | many | TRBV10-3 | TGTGCCATCAGTGCGGACAGGGGCTACGAGCAGTACTTC | CAISADRGYEQYF
TRBJ2-1 | TRBD1 | many | TRBV20-1 | TGCAGTGCTTCGGGACAGGGGGCCTACAATGAGCAGTTCTTC | CSASGQGAYNEQFF
TRBJ2-1 | TRBD2 | many | TRBV15 | TGTGCCACCAGGCGACTAGCGGGGAACTACAATGAGCAGTTCTTC | CATRRLAGNYNEQFF
TRBJ2-3 | . | many | TRBV10-2 | TGCGCCAGTTCCCCCCCGGGTGGCACAGATACGCAGTATTTT | CASSPPGGTDTQYF
TRBJ2-2 | . | many | TRBV20-1 | TGCAGTGCTAGCGAAACTAGTACCGGGGAGCTGTTTTTT | CSASETSTGELFF
TRBJ1-1 | . | many | TRBV20-1 | TGCAGTGCCAGGAAAACACAGAACACTGAAGCTTTCTTT | CSARKTQNTEAFF
TRBJ2-7 | . | many | TRBV20-1 | TGCAGTGCTAGAGATTTGGGGGTTTCTTCCTACGAGCAGTACTTC | CSARDLGVSSYEQYF
TRBJ2-3 | . | many | TRBV11-2 | TGTGCCAGCAGACCGACCGGGACTGCGCACACAGATACGCAGTATTTT | CASRPTGTAHTDTQYF